The sequence of this T cell receptor beta chain was determined in a study of blood T cells in healthy people across ages. Sample-barcoded 5' priming and a J-beta primer mix drove a second PCR of roughly 7 to 11 cycles. TCRdb redid the calling of the 5' RACE reads with MiXCR, one entry per CDR3 protein. The profile shows roughly 1 million distinct CDR3 sequences, approximately 26% of them singletons. V shed 4 bases and J shed 0 bases, with 8 bases lying between them. This CDR3 spans 15 amino acids. CDR1 and CDR2 from the germline V gene are SGHRS and YFSETQ. This clonotype was detected many times. These same data were also listed under a study on T cells of mothers and their children.

Sequenced: blood. The clonotype comes from a girl aged 2 to 9 in good health. The chain couples TRBV5-1 to TRBJ2-6; possibly TRBD1 for D (5 bases). DNA for the CDR3: TGCGCCAGCAGCCTCAGGGTCTCTGGGGCCAACGTCCTGACTTTC. It encodes CASSLRVSGANVLTF.